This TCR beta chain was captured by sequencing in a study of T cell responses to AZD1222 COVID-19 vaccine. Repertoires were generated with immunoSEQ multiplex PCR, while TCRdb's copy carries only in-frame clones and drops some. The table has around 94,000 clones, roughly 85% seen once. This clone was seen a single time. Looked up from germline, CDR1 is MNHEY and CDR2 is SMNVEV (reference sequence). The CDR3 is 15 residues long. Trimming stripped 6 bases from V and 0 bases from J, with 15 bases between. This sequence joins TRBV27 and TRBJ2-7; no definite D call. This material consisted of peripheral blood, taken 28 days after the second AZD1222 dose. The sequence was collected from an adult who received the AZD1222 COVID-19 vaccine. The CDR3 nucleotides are TGTGCCAGCAGCTCGGCGGTATTCAGCTCCTACGAGCAGTACTTC. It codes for CASSSAVFSSYEQYF.